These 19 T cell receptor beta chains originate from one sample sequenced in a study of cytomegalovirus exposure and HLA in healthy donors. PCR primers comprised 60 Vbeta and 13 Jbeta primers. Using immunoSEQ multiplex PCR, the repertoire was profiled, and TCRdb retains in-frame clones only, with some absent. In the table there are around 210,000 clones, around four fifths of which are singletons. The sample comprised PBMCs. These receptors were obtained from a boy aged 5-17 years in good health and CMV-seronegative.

The CDR3 region is CSVDRGMFTDTQYF. CDR3 sequence (DNA): TGCAGCGTTGATAGGGGGATGTTCACAGATACGCAGTATTTT. The genes are TRBV29-1 and TRBJ2-3; a possible D gene is TRBD1 (6 bases). CDR1 SQVTM and CDR2 ANQGSEA come from the germline V gene. V gave up 3 bases and J gave up 2 bases, with 12 bases separating them. CDR3 size: 14 residues.

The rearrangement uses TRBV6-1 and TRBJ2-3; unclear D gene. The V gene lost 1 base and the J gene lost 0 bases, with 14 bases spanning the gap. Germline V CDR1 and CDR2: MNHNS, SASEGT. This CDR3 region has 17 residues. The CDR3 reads CASSEVARSLSTDTQYF. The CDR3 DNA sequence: TGTGCCAGCAGTGAAGTGGCCCGGAGTCTGAGCACAGATACGCAGTATTTT.

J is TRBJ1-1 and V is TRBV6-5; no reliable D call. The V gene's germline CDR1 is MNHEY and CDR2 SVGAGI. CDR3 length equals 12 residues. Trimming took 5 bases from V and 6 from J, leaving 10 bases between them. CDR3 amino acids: CASSPTSPEAFF. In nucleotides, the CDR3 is TGTGCCAGCAGTCCGACAAGCCCTGAAGCTTTCTTT.

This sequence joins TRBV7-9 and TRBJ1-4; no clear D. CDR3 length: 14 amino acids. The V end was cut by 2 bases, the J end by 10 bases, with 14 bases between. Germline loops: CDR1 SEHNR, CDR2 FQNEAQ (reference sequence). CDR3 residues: CASSLSGFKGKLFF. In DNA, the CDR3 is TGTGCCAGCAGCTTATCGGGATTCAAGGGAAAACTGTTTTTT.

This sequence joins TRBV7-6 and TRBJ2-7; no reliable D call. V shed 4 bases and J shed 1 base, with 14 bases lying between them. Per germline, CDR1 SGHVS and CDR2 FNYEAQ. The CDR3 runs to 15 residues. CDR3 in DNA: TGTGCCAGCAGCTCACAGCCCGCAGGTTCCTACGAGCAGTACTTC. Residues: CASSSQPAGSYEQYF.

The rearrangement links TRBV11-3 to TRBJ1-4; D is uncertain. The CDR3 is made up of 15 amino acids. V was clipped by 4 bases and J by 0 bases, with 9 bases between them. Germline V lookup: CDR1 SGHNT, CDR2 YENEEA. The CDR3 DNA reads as TGTGCCAGCAGCTCGACATTTACAACTAATGAAAAACTGTTTTTT. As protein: CASSSTFTTNEKLFF.

The CDR3 nucleotides read TGCGCCAGCAGCTTGGCAGGGGTCGCTGGAAACACCATATATTTT. This sequence encodes CASSLAGVAGNTIYF. The chain couples TRBV5-1 to TRBJ1-3, with D possibly TRBD1 on 6 matching bases. V was shortened by 0 bases and J by 2 bases, with 9 bases between the two germline ends. Germline-derived CDR1 and CDR2 are SGHRS and YFSETQ. CDR3 size: 15 residues.

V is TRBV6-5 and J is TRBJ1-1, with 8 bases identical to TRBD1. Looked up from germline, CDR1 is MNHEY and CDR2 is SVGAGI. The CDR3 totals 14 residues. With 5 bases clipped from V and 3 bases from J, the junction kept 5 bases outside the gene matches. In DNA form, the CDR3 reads TGTGCCAGCAGTGTCCAGGGGGCATACACTGAAGCTTTCTTT. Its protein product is CASSVQGAYTEAFF.

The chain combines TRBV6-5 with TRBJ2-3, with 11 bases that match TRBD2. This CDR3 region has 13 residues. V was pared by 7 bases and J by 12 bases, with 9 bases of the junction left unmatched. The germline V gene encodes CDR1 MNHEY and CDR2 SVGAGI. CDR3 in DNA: TGTGCCAGCACCGGACTAGCGGGTAACACCCAGTATTTT. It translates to CASTGLAGNTQYF.

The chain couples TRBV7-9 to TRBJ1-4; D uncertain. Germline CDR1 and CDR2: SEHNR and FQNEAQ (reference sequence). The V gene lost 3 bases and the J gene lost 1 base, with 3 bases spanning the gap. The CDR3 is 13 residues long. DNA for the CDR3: TGTGCCAGCAGCTTCTTAACTAATGAAAAACTGTTTTTT. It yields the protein CASSFLTNEKLFF.

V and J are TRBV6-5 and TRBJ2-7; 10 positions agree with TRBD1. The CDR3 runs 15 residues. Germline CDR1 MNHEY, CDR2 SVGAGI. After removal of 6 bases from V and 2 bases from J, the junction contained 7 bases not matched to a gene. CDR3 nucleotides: TGTGCCAGCAGCATTGGGACAGGGGCCCCCTACGAGCAGTACTTC. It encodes CASSIGTGAPYEQYF.

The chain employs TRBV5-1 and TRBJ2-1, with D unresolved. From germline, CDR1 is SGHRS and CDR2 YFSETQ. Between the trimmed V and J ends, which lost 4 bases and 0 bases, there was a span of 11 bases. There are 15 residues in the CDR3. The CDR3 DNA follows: TGCGCCAGCAGCCTTCGAATGAGCTCCTACAATGAGCAGTTCTTC. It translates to CASSLRMSSYNEQFF.

The CDR3 sequence is CASSPTGGAGSEAFF. CDR3 DNA: TGTGCCAGCAGCCCTACAGGGGGCGCAGGGTCGGAAGCTTTCTTT. This sequence joins TRBV5-4 and TRBJ1-1, with TRBD1 matching over 9 bases. The germline CDR1 and CDR2 sequences are SGHNT and YYREEE (reference sequence). The CDR3 consists of 15 residues. V trimming: 4 bases; J trimming: 8 bases; junction bases outside the gene matches: 12.

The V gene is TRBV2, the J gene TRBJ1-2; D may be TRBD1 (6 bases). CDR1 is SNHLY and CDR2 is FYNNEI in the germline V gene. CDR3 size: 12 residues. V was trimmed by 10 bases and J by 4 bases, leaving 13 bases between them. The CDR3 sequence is CATAGTFYGYTF. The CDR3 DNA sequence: TGTGCCACAGCCGGGACATTCTATGGCTACACCTTC.

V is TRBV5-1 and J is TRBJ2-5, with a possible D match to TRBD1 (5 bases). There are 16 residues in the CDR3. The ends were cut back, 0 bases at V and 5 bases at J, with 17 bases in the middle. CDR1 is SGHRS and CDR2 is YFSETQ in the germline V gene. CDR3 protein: CASSLDRRLRFETQYF. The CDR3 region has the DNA TGCGCCAGCAGCTTGGACAGGCGGCTGCGTTTTGAGACCCAGTACTTC.

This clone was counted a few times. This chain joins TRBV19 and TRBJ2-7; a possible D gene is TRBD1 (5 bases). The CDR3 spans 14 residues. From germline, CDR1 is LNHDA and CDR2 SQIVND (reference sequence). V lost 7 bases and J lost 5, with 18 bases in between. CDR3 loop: CASKVGPGLNEQYF. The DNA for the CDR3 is TGTGCCAGTAAGGTGGGCCCAGGGTTGAACGAGCAGTACTTC.

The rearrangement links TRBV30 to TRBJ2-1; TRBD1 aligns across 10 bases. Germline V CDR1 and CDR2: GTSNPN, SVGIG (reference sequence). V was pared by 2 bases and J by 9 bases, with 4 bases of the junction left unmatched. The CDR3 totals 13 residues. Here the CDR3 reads CAWSRQGAGEQFF. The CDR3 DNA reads TGTGCCTGGAGTCGACAGGGGGCTGGTGAGCAGTTCTTC.

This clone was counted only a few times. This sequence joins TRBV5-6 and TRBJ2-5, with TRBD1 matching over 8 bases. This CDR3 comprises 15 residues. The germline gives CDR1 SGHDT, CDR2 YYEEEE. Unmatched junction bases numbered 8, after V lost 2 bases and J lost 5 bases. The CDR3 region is CASSFGMGQVETQYF. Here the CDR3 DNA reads TGTGCCAGCAGCTTTGGTATGGGACAGGTTGAGACCCAGTACTTC.

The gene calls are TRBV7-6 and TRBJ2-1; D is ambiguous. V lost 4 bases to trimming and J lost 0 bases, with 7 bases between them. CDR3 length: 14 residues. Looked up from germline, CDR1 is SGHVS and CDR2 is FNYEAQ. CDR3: CASSSPSSYNEQFF. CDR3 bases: TGTGCCAGCAGCTCGCCGAGCTCCTACAATGAGCAGTTCTTC.